Each of the 23 T cell receptor beta chains below was sequenced from the same sample in a study of Ad26.COV2.S vaccination and SARS-CoV-2 variants. This table comes from immunoSEQ multiplex PCR, and its TCRdb copy is limited to in-frame clones, with some not included. The table records hundreds of thousands of clones, roughly 87% of them present only once. Treatment here: some 20 received Ad26.COV2.S at low or high dose, single or two shots; about 5 received placebo; per-sample allocation not given. Day 63 after the first injection of vaccine or placebo was the sampling time. The source was peripheral blood, collected in a trial of Ad26.COV2.S vaccine versus placebo. The receptors were sampled from a person between 18 and 65 years old who received the Ad26.COV2.S COVID-19 vaccine or a placebo.

The gene calls are TRBV10-3 and TRBJ1-1; no clear D gene. Looked up from germline, CDR1 is ENHRY and CDR2 is SYGVKD. This CDR3 comprises 13 residues. Trimming removed 5 bases at V and 4 bases at J, with 11 bases between. The CDR3 coding sequence is TGTGCCATCAGTTCCCGGGAAACCACTGAAGCTTTCTTT. Its translation is CAISSRETTEAFF.

The chain recombines TRBV11-2 with TRBJ2-1; 10 bases match TRBD2. V was clipped by 3 bases and J by 5 bases; unmatched bases: 7. Per the germline V gene, CDR1 is SGHAT and CDR2 is FQNNGV. CDR3 size: 16 residues. The CDR3 loop reads CASSFGAGGEDNEQFF. The CDR3 region has the DNA TGTGCCAGCAGCTTTGGAGCGGGGGGGGAAGACAATGAGCAGTTCTTC.

The chain couples TRBV9 to TRBJ1-1; TRBD1 agrees at 9 bases. CDR3 length: 16 residues. The V segment lost 3 bases and the J segment 5 bases; nucleotides outside the gene matches: 11. The V gene's germline CDR1 is SGDLS and CDR2 YYNGEE. CDR3 amino acids: CASSATTGGLETEAFF. For the CDR3, the DNA is TGTGCCAGCAGCGCTACGACAGGGGGTTTAGAAACTGAAGCTTTCTTT.

The rearrangement joins TRBV14 to TRBJ1-1, with D perhaps matching TRBD1 (5 bases). The CDR3 sequence is 14 residues long. Trimming shortened V by 3 bases and J by 1 base, and 9 bases separated the two germline ends. The germline CDR1 and CDR2 sequences are SGHDN and FVKESK. The CDR3 region has the DNA TGTGCCAGCAGCCAGGGACTCAGGAACACTGAAGCTTTCTTT. It is translated as CASSQGLRNTEAFF. The full variable domain, rest sourced from reference TRBV14 and TRBJ1-1, is EAGVTQFPSHSVIEKGQTVTLRCDPISGHDNLYWYRRVMGKEIKFLLHFVKESKQDESGMPNNRFLAERTGGTYSTLKVQPAELEDSGVYFCASSQGLRNTEAFFGQGTRLTVV.

This clone appeared once. This rearrangement joins TRBV7-2 to TRBJ2-2; TRBD1 aligns across 10 bases. The CDR3 covers 16 residues. After removal of 5 bases from V and 1 base from J, the junction contained 4 bases not matched to a gene. Per the germline V gene, CDR1 is SGHTA and CDR2 is FQGNSA. The CDR3 is CASSQGQGRNTGELFF. CDR3 nucleotide sequence: TGTGCCAGCAGCCAGGGACAGGGGAGGAACACCGGGGAGCTGTTTTTT.

The chain is built from TRBV4-1 and TRBJ2-7; D might be TRBD2 (7 bases). The V end was cut by 0 bases, the J end by 2 bases, with 11 bases between. This CDR3 region has 15 residues. Germline loops: CDR1 MGHRA, CDR2 YSYEKL. The CDR3 nucleotides read TGCGCCAGCAGCCAAGAGCGGGGGCGGCCCTACGAGCAGTACTTC. Encoded protein: CASSQERGRPYEQYF.

This chain connects TRBV29-1 to TRBJ2-3; D remains ambiguous. V gave up 6 bases and J gave up 0 bases, with 10 bases separating them. Germline CDR1 and CDR2: SQVTM and ANQGSEA. The CDR3 spans 13 residues. The CDR3 here is CSVVRSSTDTQYF. In nucleotides, the CDR3 is TGCAGCGTCGTAAGATCTAGCACAGATACGCAGTATTTT.

This clone was counted once. The chain links TRBV5-4 to TRBJ2-5, with D perhaps matching TRBD2 (6 bases). With 4 bases removed from V and 5 bases from J, the gap between germline ends came to 21 bases. The germline V gene has CDR1 SGHNT and CDR2 YYREEE (reference sequence). The CDR3 is 16 amino acids. CDR3 loop: CASSPRIPPRGETQYF. Written as DNA, the CDR3 is TGTGCCAGCAGCCCAAGGATACCCCCTCGGGGGGAGACCCAGTACTTC.

The V gene is TRBV18, the J gene TRBJ1-2; no clear D. With 0 bases removed from V and 7 bases from J, the gap between germline ends came to 12 bases. The CDR3 runs to 14 residues. Germline values: CDR1 KGHSH, CDR2 LQKENI. The CDR3 loop reads CASSPPGKAGGYTF. CDR3 nucleotides: TGTGCCAGCTCACCACCCGGCAAGGCCGGTGGCTACACCTTC.

This chain uses TRBV7-9 with TRBJ2-1, with D tentatively TRBD1 or TRBD2 (5 bases each). This CDR3 has 16 residues. Germline V gene sequence: CDR1 SEHNR, CDR2 FQNEAQ (reference sequence). V lost 5 bases and J 4 bases, leaving 18 bases between the germline ends. The CDR3 here is CASSPRRGPSYNEQFF. The CDR3 DNA reads TGTGCCAGCAGCCCCAGACGGGGCCCCTCTTACAATGAGCAGTTCTTC.

The chain couples TRBV7-9 to TRBJ1-5; D is ambiguous. Trimming cost V 3 bases and J 6 bases, with 12 bases left between them. The germline V gene encodes CDR1 SEHNR and CDR2 FQNEAQ (reference sequence). CDR3 size: 14 residues. Here the CDR3 DNA reads TGTGCCAGCAGCTTGGCTAGGGAAGGTCAGCCCCAGCATTTT. Protein: CASSLAREGQPQHF.

V usage is TRBV20-1 and J usage is TRBJ1-2, with D uncertain. Germline V lookup: CDR1 DFQATT, CDR2 SNEGSKA (reference sequence). Trimming removed 5 bases from V and 2 bases from J, with 6 bases in between. The CDR3 spans 11 residues. CDR3 in amino acids: CSAFQNYGYTF. DNA for the CDR3: TGCAGTGCTTTTCAGAACTATGGCTACACCTTC.

The V and J genes are TRBV15 and TRBJ2-1, with D perhaps matching TRBD1 (5 bases). CDR1 is LNHNV and CDR2 is YYDKDF in the germline V gene (reference sequence). This CDR3 region has 19 residues. Trimming pared 2 bases from V and 0 bases from J, leaving 20 bases between. CDR3 in amino acids: CATSRPPGFRESSYNEQFF. The DNA of the CDR3 is TGTGCCACCAGCAGACCCCCCGGCTTCAGGGAATCCTCCTACAATGAGCAGTTCTTC.

The J gene is TRBJ2-5, the V gene TRBV20-1, with 7 bases aligning to TRBD1. Germline CDR1 is DFQATT and CDR2 is SNEGSKA (reference sequence). The trim removed 3 bases at V and 5 bases at J, leaving 12 bases unmatched. This CDR3 is built from 15 residues. The CDR3 protein is CSASEGGDLGETQYF. The CDR3 coding sequence is TGCAGTGCTAGTGAAGGGGGCGACCTCGGGGAGACCCAGTACTTC.

The rearrangement joins TRBV9 to TRBJ2-5, with 7 bases fitting TRBD1. V was clipped by 0 bases and J by 5 bases; unmatched bases: 4. The CDR3 covers 14 residues. The V gene's germline CDR1 is SGDLS and CDR2 YYNGEE. The CDR3 nucleotides read TGTGCCAGCAGCGTAGACAGGGGTACGGAGACCCAGTACTTC. Its protein product is CASSVDRGTETQYF. Filled out from reference TRBV9 and TRBJ2-5, the complete variable domain reads DSGVTQTPKHLITATGQRVTLRCSPRSGDLSVYWYQQSLDQGLQFLIQYYNGEERAKGNILERFSAQQFPDLHSELNLSSLELGDSALYFCASSVDRGTETQYFGPGTRLLVL.

The chain employs TRBV27 and TRBJ2-7, with 12 bases identical to TRBD2. Germline lookup yields CDR1 MNHEY and CDR2 SMNVEV (reference sequence). CDR3 length: 14 residues. Germline trimming cut 6 bases from V and 4 bases from J; bases unmatched to any gene: 4. The CDR3 spells CASRTSGGPYEQYF. The CDR3 DNA reads as TGTGCCAGCAGGACTAGCGGGGGCCCGTACGAGCAGTACTTC.

The chain links TRBV6-1 to TRBJ2-1; no clear D gene. The CDR3 length is 12 residues. The germline V gene encodes CDR1 MNHNS and CDR2 SASEGT. V shed 1 base and J shed 6 bases, with 4 bases lying between them. The CDR3 nucleotides are TGTGCCAGCAGTGAAGATGGCAATGAGCAGTTCTTC. It codes for CASSEDGNEQFF.

This rearrangement joins TRBV9 to TRBJ1-6; D not resolved. Germline V gives CDR1 SGDLS, CDR2 YYNGEE. Trimming took 4 bases from V and 5 from J, leaving 4 bases between them. This CDR3 comprises 12 residues. CDR3 coding DNA: TGTGCCAGCAGCAGGGATAATTCACCCCTCCACTTT. Protein: CASSRDNSPLHF.

A word on this clone: One junction end disagrees with the germline gene, perhaps due to a read error. This chain joins TRBV3-1 (or the pseudogene TRBV3-2) and TRBJ2-2, with a weak D call TRBD2 (5 bases). There are 14 residues in the CDR3. Germline V gene sequence: CDR1 LGHDT, CDR2 YNNKEL (reference sequence). CDR3 residues: CASNTPGVSGELLF. The CDR3 DNA is TGTGCCAGCAACACCCCCGGGGTGTCCGGGGAGCTGCTTTTT.

The CDR3 sequence: CASSRGTGGYEQYF. In DNA form, the CDR3 reads TGTGCCAGCAGCAGAGGGACAGGGGGGTACGAGCAGTACTTC. The chain recombines TRBV7-2 with TRBJ2-7, with 11 bases fitting TRBD1. The CDR3 sequence is 14 residues long. The germline V gene encodes CDR1 SGHTA and CDR2 FQGNSA. V trimming: 5 bases; J trimming: 4 bases; junction bases outside the gene matches: 4.

The V and J genes are TRBV7-3 and TRBJ2-7, with TRBD1 identical over 10 bases. The CDR3 has 16 residues. The V and J ends lost 2 bases and 2 bases, in that order; junction bases with no gene match: 6. Germline loops: CDR1 SGHTA, CDR2 FQGTGA. The CDR3 reads CASSLSWDRGPYEQYF. As DNA, the CDR3 is TGTGCCAGCAGCTTATCTTGGGACAGGGGTCCCTACGAGCAGTACTTC. Full variable domain (missing parts from reference TRBV7-3 and TRBJ2-7): GAGVSQTPSNKVTEKGKYVELRCDPISGHTALYWYRQSLGQGPEFLIYFQGTGAADDSGLPNDRFFAVRPEGSVSTLKIQRTERGDSAVYLCASSLSWDRGPYEQYFGPGTRLTVT.

There are a few counts of this clone. This chain joins TRBV6-5 and TRBJ1-1, with 7 nucleotides matching TRBD1. The CDR3 extends over 15 amino acids. With 5 bases clipped from V and 0 bases from J, the junction kept 6 bases outside the gene matches. Looked up from germline, CDR1 is MNHEY and CDR2 is SVGAGI. The CDR3 bases are TGTGCCAGCAGTCAGCGTAGGGGGCTGAACACTGAAGCTTTCTTT. Residues: CASSQRRGLNTEAFF.

This chain uses TRBV3-1 (or the pseudogene TRBV3-2) with TRBJ2-1; 8 bases agree with TRBD1. CDR1 LGHDT and CDR2 YNNKEL come from the germline V gene (reference sequence). This CDR3 has 15 residues. J lost 7 bases, V lost 3 bases, and 8 bases had no gene match. CDR3 residues: CASSQKGQVENEQFF. The CDR3 DNA follows: TGTGCCAGCAGCCAGAAGGGACAGGTAGAAAATGAGCAGTTCTTC.